The T cell receptor beta chain under discussion was sequenced for a study of T cell changes during pregnancy in multiple sclerosis. Some clones are missing from TCRdb's copy, which holds only in-frame ones; the method was immunoSEQ multiplex PCR. Seen here are around 130,000 clones, around 95% observed once, and the top ten hold roughly 0.45%. Germline CDR1 and CDR2: MNHNY and SVGAGI (reference sequence). CDR3 length: 12 amino acids. V was pared by 3 bases and J by 7 bases, with 7 bases between. The source is a female donor with multiple sclerosis, enrolled in a pregnancy study. Sample: peripheral blood, taken after pregnancy. V and J are TRBV6-6 and TRBJ2-1, with D tentatively TRBD1 (6 bases). CDR3 nucleotide sequence: TGTGCCAGCAGTTATACAGGGAATGAGCAGTTCTTC. It codes for CASSYTGNEQFF.